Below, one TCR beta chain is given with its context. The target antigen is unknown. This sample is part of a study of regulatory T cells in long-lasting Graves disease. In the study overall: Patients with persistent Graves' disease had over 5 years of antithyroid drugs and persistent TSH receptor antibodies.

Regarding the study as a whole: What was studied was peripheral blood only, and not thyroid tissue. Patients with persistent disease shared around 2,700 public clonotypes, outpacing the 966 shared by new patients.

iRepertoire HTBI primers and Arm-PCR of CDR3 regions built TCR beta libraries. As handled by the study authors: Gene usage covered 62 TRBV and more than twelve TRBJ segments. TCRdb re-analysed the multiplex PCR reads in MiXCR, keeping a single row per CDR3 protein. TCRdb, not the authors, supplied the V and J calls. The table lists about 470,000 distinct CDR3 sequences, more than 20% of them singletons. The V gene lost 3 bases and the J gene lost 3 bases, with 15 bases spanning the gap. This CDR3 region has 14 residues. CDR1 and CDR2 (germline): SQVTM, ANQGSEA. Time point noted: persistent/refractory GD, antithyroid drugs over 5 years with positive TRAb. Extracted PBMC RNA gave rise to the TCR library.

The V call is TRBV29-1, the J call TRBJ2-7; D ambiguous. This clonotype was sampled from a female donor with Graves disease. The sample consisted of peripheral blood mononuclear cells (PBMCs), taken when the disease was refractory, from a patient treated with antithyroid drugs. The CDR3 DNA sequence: TGCAGCGTTGATGGCGCAGGACCCGACTACGAGCAGTACTTC. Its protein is CSVDGAGPDYEQYF.